This T cell receptor beta chain stems from a study of T cell clonotyping in hematopoietic cell transplantation. Study-wide context: Recipients' pretransplant samples followed cytoreduction. Overall study findings and caveats: Recipient TCR diversity dropped after transplant; expanded clonotypes rose from day 30 to 180. CD4 and CD8 repertoire contributions could not be separated without sorting.

With respect to this clone: Its antigen is not known.

CDR3 length: 16 residues. The germline V gene encodes CDR1 SGHTA and CDR2 FQGNSA. The J segment lost 3 bases and the V segment lost 1 base, leaving 5 bases of the junction unmatched. Time point described: recipient sample about 28 days before transplant, after cytoreduction. Recipient blood drawn about 28 days pretransplant and days 30, 100, 180 after. Libraries were prepared by immunoSEQ multiplex PCR; TCRdb keeps only in-frame clonotypes and omits some of them. The profile shows about 76,000 clones, about 95% of them singletons. This TCR came from a woman between 45 and 60 years old with acute myeloid leukemia. Some clones in this sample may be carry-over from other donors' samples. J is TRBJ2-3 and V is TRBV7-2; 9 bases are shared with TRBD1. The sample here was peripheral blood mononuclear cells, taken before stem cell transplant. The CDR3 loop reads CASSLGGGTGTDTQYF. CDR3 DNA: TGTGCCAGCAGCTTAGGGGGCGGGACAGGGACAGATACGCAGTATTTT.